Shown below are 16 T cell receptor beta chains from a single sample sequenced in a study of T cells in narcolepsy. The data were produced by immunoSEQ multiplex PCR, yet TCRdb's version contains in-frame clones alone and is incomplete. The data contain around 30,000 clones, 75% to 85% of them singletons. The source material was memory (CD45RA-) CD4+ T cells from blood. These TCRs come from a human donor in good health.

This clone was seen a handful of times. The CDR3 reads CAIGGNGANEKLFF. The CDR3 nucleotides are TGTGCCATCGGAGGAAACGGGGCAAATGAAAAACTGTTTTTT. The chain has TRBV28 and TRBJ1-4; the D gene is possibly TRBD1 (5 bases). Per the germline V gene, CDR1 is MDHEN and CDR2 is SYDVKM. CDR3 length: 14 amino acids. V shed 10 bases and J shed 5 bases, with 17 bases lying between them.

The chain couples TRBV29-1 to TRBJ2-1, with 10 bases matching TRBD1. Germline CDR1 reads SQVTM; CDR2 reads ANQGSEA. This CDR3 is 13 amino acids long. V shed 7 bases, J shed 4 bases, and the junction held 4 bases outside the gene matches. CDR3 sequence (DNA): TGCAGCGCAATGGGACAGGGGTACAATGAGCAGTTCTTC. Its protein is CSAMGQGYNEQFF.

This clone was seen just once. The V gene is TRBV5-6, the J gene TRBJ2-3; 9 bases are a match to TRBD1. V lost 3 bases, J lost 4 bases, and 6 bases stayed unmatched. CDR1 and CDR2 from the germline V gene are SGHDT and YYEEEE. The CDR3 has 15 amino acids. The CDR3 region has the DNA TGTGCCAGCAGCTGGGGACAGGGTAGGGCAGATACGCAGTATTTT. Its protein is CASSWGQGRADTQYF.

This clone was counted only a few times. Other nucleotide sequences from this sample produce the same CDR3. This rearrangement joins TRBV14 to TRBJ1-1; perhaps TRBD1 as D (6 bases). The V and J ends lost 4 bases and 1 base respectively, with 10 bases between them. The CDR3 extends over 14 amino acids. Germline V CDR1 and CDR2: SGHDN, FVKESK. The CDR3 DNA reads as TGTGCCAGCAGCCTGCGGGGGGCGAACACTGAAGCTTTCTTT. It is translated as CASSLRGANTEAFF. Using reference TRBV14 and TRBJ1-1 for the parts outside the CDR3, the full variable domain is EAGVTQFPSHSVIEKGQTVTLRCDPISGHDNLYWYRRVMGKEIKFLLHFVKESKQDESGMPNNRFLAERTGGTYSTLKVQPAELEDSGVYFCASSLRGANTEAFFGQGTRLTVV.

The rearrangement uses TRBV7-7 and TRBJ2-2; D is ambiguous. The CDR3 loop spans 14 amino acids. V lost 4 bases and J lost 5, with 11 bases in between. The germline CDR1 and CDR2 sequences are SSHAT and FNYEAQ (reference sequence). DNA for the CDR3: TGTGCCAGCAGCTCCGGCAGGCCGACCGGGGAGCTGTTTTTT. This translates into CASSSGRPTGELFF.

This clone was picked up a small number of times. J is TRBJ1-1 and V is TRBV28, with a weak D call TRBD1 (5 bases). The CDR3 runs to 12 residues. CDR1 is MDHEN, CDR2 SYDVKM, per germline. V lost 5 bases to trimming and J lost 5 bases, with 9 bases between them. The CDR3 reads CASSRGWTEAFF. CDR3 DNA: TGTGCCAGCAGTAGGGGTTGGACTGAAGCTTTCTTT.

The V call is TRBV7-9, the J call TRBJ2-7; D perhaps matches TRBD1 (5 bases). The CDR3 runs 11 residues. Deletions cut 5 bases from V and 9 bases from J, with 11 bases between. Germline V gives CDR1 SEHNR, CDR2 FQNEAQ (reference sequence). The CDR3 is CASSRMQGQYF. DNA for the CDR3: TGTGCCAGCAGCCGGATGCAGGGGCAGTACTTC.

The chain combines TRBV7-9 with TRBJ2-7; no definite D call. The CDR3 has 13 amino acids. V was shortened by 3 bases and J by 2 bases, with 8 bases between the two germline ends. CDR1 and CDR2 from the germline V gene are SEHNR and FQNEAQ (reference sequence). This CDR3 reads CASSFRWAYEQYF. DNA for the CDR3: TGTGCCAGCAGCTTCCGGTGGGCCTACGAGCAGTACTTC.

This clone has just a few counts. This chain uses TRBV11-3 with TRBJ2-7; 9 bases map to TRBD1. CDR1 SGHNT and CDR2 YENEEA come from the germline V gene. The ends lost 6 bases at V and 5 bases at J; junction bases unmatched: 11. The CDR3 extends over 15 amino acids. The CDR3 DNA reads as TGTGCCAGCAGTCATACCGGGACAGGGAACCACGAGCAGTACTTC. It specifies CASSHTGTGNHEQYF.

This clone has a single count. The rearrangement uses TRBV5-1 and TRBJ2-3; D perhaps matches TRBD1 (6 bases). This CDR3 comprises 14 residues. The germline CDR1 and CDR2 sequences are SGHRS and YFSETQ. V dropped 0 bases and J dropped 1 base, with 6 bases sitting between them. The CDR3 spells CASSLEGGTDTQYF. DNA of the CDR3: TGCGCCAGCAGCTTGGAGGGGGGCACAGATACGCAGTATTTT.

The rearrangement joins TRBV7-3 to TRBJ2-7; D is ambiguous. Trimming shortened V by 5 bases and J by 4 bases, and 12 bases separated the two germline ends. This CDR3 has 13 residues. The germline gives CDR1 SGHTA, CDR2 FQGTGA. The CDR3 bases are TGTGCCAGCAGCCCCACCGGGCCGTACGAGCAGTACTTC. Translated, it gives CASSPTGPYEQYF.

This chain joins TRBV4-3 and TRBJ1-5; no reliable D call. The CDR3 has 14 amino acids. The germline CDR1 and CDR2 sequences are LGHNA and YSLEER. V lost 0 bases and J lost 5, with 8 bases in between. The CDR3 region has the DNA TGCGCCAGCAGCCAAGATTCTAGGGATCAGCCCCAGCATTTT. Residues: CASSQDSRDQPQHF.

This rearrangement joins TRBV5-1 to TRBJ2-3; D unresolved. CDR3 length equals 14 residues. V lost 0 bases to trimming and J lost 1 base, with 6 bases between them. CDR1 and CDR2 (germline): SGHRS, YFSETQ. The CDR3 region is CASSLEAGTDTQYF. CDR3 in DNA: TGCGCCAGCAGCTTGGAGGCGGGCACAGATACGCAGTATTTT. The whole variable domain, filled in from reference TRBV5-1 and TRBJ2-3, reads KAGVTQTPRYLIKTRGQQVTLSCSPISGHRSVSWYQQTPGQGLQFLFEYFSETQRNKGNFPGRFSGRQFSNSRSEMNVSTLELGDSALYLCASSLEAGTDTQYFGPGTRLTVL.

The rearrangement uses TRBV7-9 and TRBJ1-2, with TRBD1 matching over 9 bases. The CDR3 consists of 16 residues. J lost 6 bases, V lost 5 bases, and 13 bases had no gene match. Looked up from germline, CDR1 is SEHNR and CDR2 is FQNEAQ (reference sequence). CDR3 loop: CASSPGTGRYLNGYTF. The CDR3 coding sequence is TGTGCCAGCAGCCCGGGGACAGGGAGGTATCTGAATGGCTACACCTTC.

The chain's CDR3 is CASSARGSVQPQHF. CDR3 nucleotide sequence: TGTGCCAGCAGTGCCAGGGGAAGTGTTCAGCCCCAGCATTTT. The V and J genes are TRBV6-5 and TRBJ1-5, with D possibly matching TRBD1 (6 bases). Germline CDR1 is MNHEY and CDR2 is SVGAGI. The V end lost 5 bases, the J end lost 6 bases, and 14 bases lay between the germline ends. CDR3 size: 14 residues.

The chain links TRBV2 to TRBJ2-2; D remains unclear. Trimming shortened V by 2 bases and J by 5 bases, and 6 bases separated the two germline ends. The CDR3 is made up of 13 amino acids. Germline CDR1 and CDR2: SNHLY and FYNNEI. The CDR3 loop reads CASSEFLTGELFF. The CDR3 DNA reads as TGTGCCAGCAGTGAATTTCTGACCGGGGAGCTGTTTTTT.